The clone carrying this T cell receptor beta chain was recorded a few times. Its target is not known. These data originate in a study of CD8 T cells in ankylosing spondylitis. Broader study findings: Clones linked to disease, bearing a CD8+ phenotype, were relatively rare in peripheral blood. Roughly eight highly homologous variants formed a TCR beta motif that appeared characteristic of ankylosing spondylitis blood. Both synovial fluid and blood in reactive arthritis had previously been reported to carry some motif variants.

In TCRdb, the 5' RACE reads were re-called with MiXCR into one record per CDR3 protein. Seen here are around 340,000 distinct CDR3 sequences, roughly 20% observed once, and the top ten hold around 13%. Trimming removed 0 bases from V and 0 bases from J, with 9 bases in between. Germline CDR1 is LGHNA and CDR2 is YNFKEQ. The CDR3 consists of 15 residues. The V and J genes are TRBV4-2 and TRBJ2-7; D may be TRBD1 (5 bases). The TCR comes from a male donor with ankylosing spondylitis or in good health (not recorded which). Sequenced: blood, either unsorted or a sorted T cell fraction (not recorded which). The CDR3 bases are TGTGCCAGCAGCCAAGAGACAGATTACTCCTACGAGCAGTACTTC. Protein product: CASSQETDYSYEQYF.